The entry below describes one TCR beta chain. These data originate in a study of T cells in Graves' hyperthyroidism and ophthalmopathy. Germline loops: CDR1 MGHRA, CDR2 YSYEKL. V shed 0 bases and J shed 0 bases, with 12 bases lying between them. The CDR3 covers 17 residues. RNA transcripts provided the source from which TCR beta CDR3 regions were amplified. Carried out on the TCR CDR3, a first-round RT-PCR used the HTBI primer set. Via MiXCR, TCRdb re-called the multiplex PCR reads, giving one row per CDR3 protein. The sample holds about 480,000 distinct CDR3 sequences; around 15% are singletons and the top ten take less than 20%.

The sequencing input was blood. This receptor was obtained from a woman in her late teens or twenties with Graves' hyperthyroidism. The V gene is TRBV4-1, the J gene TRBJ1-5, with D possibly matching TRBD1 (5 bases). In DNA, the CDR3 is TGCGCCAGCAGCCAAGAAGGGGCCCAAGGTAGCAATCAGCCCCAGCATTTT. Translation gives CASSQEGAQGSNQPQHF.